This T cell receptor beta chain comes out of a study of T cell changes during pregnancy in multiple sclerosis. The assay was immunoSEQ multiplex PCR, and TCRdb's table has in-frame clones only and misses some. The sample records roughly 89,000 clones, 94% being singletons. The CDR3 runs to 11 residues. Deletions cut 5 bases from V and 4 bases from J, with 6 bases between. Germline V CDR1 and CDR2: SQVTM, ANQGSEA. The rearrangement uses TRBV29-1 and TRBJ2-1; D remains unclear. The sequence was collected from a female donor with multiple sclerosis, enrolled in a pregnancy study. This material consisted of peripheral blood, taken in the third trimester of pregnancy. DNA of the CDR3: TGCAGCGTTCTACAGTACAATGAGCAGTTCTTC. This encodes CSVLQYNEQFF.